This is a list of T cell receptor beta chains from one sample in a study of human T cells and chemical hapten exposure. TCRdb reprocessed the RACE reads via MiXCR and lists one record per CDR3 protein. The table shows approximately 60,000 distinct CDR3 sequences, with 9.3% occurring only once. The sequencing used whole blood, collected in connection with sensitization to the hapten diphenylcyclopropenone (DPC). All receptors come from a woman between 40 and 55 years old with alopecia areata. Some clones in this sample may be carry-over from other donors' samples. Each CDR3 is given with its conserved first and last residue. Fields, in order: J gene, D gene, V gene, clone size, CDR3 DNA, CDR3 protein. D genes are given only for firm matches. Expanded clones get a size class; other rows say once, few or many, or leave the size out.

J gene: TRBJ2-3; D gene: -; V gene: TRBV12-3/TRBV12-4; clone size: many; CDR3 DNA: TGTGCCAGCAGTCTCCGTCCCACAGATACGCAGTATTTT; CDR3 protein: CASSLRPTDTQYF
J gene: TRBJ2-7; D gene: -; V gene: TRBV19; clone size: many; CDR3 DNA: TGTGCCAGTGGGTTCTCAAATTCCTACGAGCAGTACTTC; CDR3 protein: CASGFSNSYEQYF
J gene: TRBJ1-3; D gene: -; V gene: TRBV6-5; clone size: many; CDR3 DNA: TGTGCCAGCAGTTACTCGATGTCCCGAGGACCTGGAAACACCATATATTTT; CDR3 protein: CASSYSMSRGPGNTIYF
J gene: TRBJ2-7; D gene: -; V gene: TRBV25-1; clone size: many; CDR3 DNA: TGTGCCAGCAGTCAGCAGGGACCCTACGAGCAGTACTTC; CDR3 protein: CASSQQGPYEQYF
J gene: TRBJ1-4; D gene: -; V gene: TRBV5-6; clone size: -; CDR3 DNA: TGTGCCAGCAGCTTAACTCCGAAAGAAAAACTGTTTTTT; CDR3 protein: CASSLTPKEKLFF
J gene: TRBJ1-1; D gene: TRBD1; V gene: TRBV3-1; clone size: many; CDR3 DNA: TGTGCCAGCAGGGCAGGGGGCACCGAAGCTTTCTTT; CDR3 protein: CASRAGGTEAFF
J gene: TRBJ2-1; D gene: -; V gene: TRBV10-3; clone size: -; CDR3 DNA: TGTGCCATCAGTGAATCCGGACCAGAGAGGCAGTTCTTC; CDR3 protein: CAISESGPERQFF
J gene: TRBJ2-7; D gene: TRBD1; V gene: TRBV25-1; clone size: many; CDR3 DNA: TGTGCCAGCAGTGCCGGGACAGGCAGCGGCTACGAGCAGTACTTC; CDR3 protein: CASSAGTGSGYEQYF
J gene: TRBJ1-2; D gene: -; V gene: TRBV18; clone size: many; CDR3 DNA: TGTGCCAGCTCACCGCCGGCCCTCCGAAACTATGGCTACACCTTC; CDR3 protein: CASSPPALRNYGYTF
J gene: TRBJ1-2; D gene: -; V gene: TRBV11-3; clone size: -; CDR3 DNA: TGTGCCAGCAGCTTAGATCTCGTACAGTTTTATGGCTACACCTTC; CDR3 protein: CASSLDLVQFYGYTF
J gene: TRBJ2-1; D gene: -; V gene: TRBV27; clone size: many; CDR3 DNA: TGTGCCAGCAGCTCCCTGGAGGGCTCCTACAATGAGCAGTTCTTC; CDR3 protein: CASSSLEGSYNEQFF
J gene: TRBJ2-3; D gene: TRBD2; V gene: TRBV12-3/TRBV12-4; clone size: many; CDR3 DNA: TGTGCCAGCAGTCCAGCGGGGGCCCGCACAGATACGCAGTATTTT; CDR3 protein: CASSPAGARTDTQYF
J gene: TRBJ1-1; D gene: -; V gene: TRBV4-1; clone size: many; CDR3 DNA: TGCGCCAGCAGCCAAGAAGGGGAGTTGGACACTGAAGCTTTCTTT; CDR3 protein: CASSQEGELDTEAFF
J gene: TRBJ1-3; D gene: TRBD1; V gene: TRBV12-3/TRBV12-4; clone size: many; CDR3 DNA: TGTGCCAGCAGTTGGACAGGGAGGAAGTCCGGAAACACCATATATTTT; CDR3 protein: CASSWTGRKSGNTIYF
J gene: TRBJ2-3; D gene: -; V gene: TRBV5-1; clone size: many; CDR3 DNA: TGCGCCAGCAGCTTGGGGCTAGCCGGAACAGATACGCAGTATTTT; CDR3 protein: CASSLGLAGTDTQYF
J gene: TRBJ2-1; D gene: TRBD1; V gene: TRBV29-1; clone size: many; CDR3 DNA: TGCAGCGTCGAACAGGGGGTCTCGGGCAATGAGCAGTTCTTC; CDR3 protein: CSVEQGVSGNEQFF
J gene: TRBJ1-5; D gene: -; V gene: TRBV30; clone size: many; CDR3 DNA: TGTGCCTGGGGCCAGGATAGCAATCAGCCCCAGCATTTT; CDR3 protein: CAWGQDSNQPQHF
J gene: TRBJ1-5; D gene: -; V gene: TRBV25-1; clone size: many; CDR3 DNA: TGTGCCAGCAGTGATCCCTGGACAAATAGCAATCAGCCCCAGCATTTT; CDR3 protein: CASSDPWTNSNQPQHF
J gene: TRBJ2-2; D gene: -; V gene: TRBV18; clone size: -; CDR3 DNA: TGTGCCAGCTCACTTACCGGACAGAACACCGGGGAGCTGTTTTTT; CDR3 protein: CASSLTGQNTGELFF
J gene: TRBJ1-5; D gene: -; V gene: TRBV3-1; clone size: many; CDR3 DNA: TGTGCCAGCAGCCGGGACGGTATCAATCAGCCCCAGCATTTT; CDR3 protein: CASSRDGINQPQHF
J gene: TRBJ1-2; D gene: -; V gene: TRBV12-2; clone size: -; CDR3 DNA: TGTGCAAGTCGCTTAGCTCTCCTCAGGGGGGACAGGGAGAACTATGGCTACACCTTC; CDR3 protein: CASRLALLRGDRENYGYTF
J gene: TRBJ2-4; D gene: -; V gene: TRBV19; clone size: many; CDR3 DNA: TGTGCCAGTAGTATGAGCGTTAGTATACAATACATTCAGTACTTC; CDR3 protein: CASSMSVSIQYIQYF
J gene: TRBJ1-4; D gene: TRBD1; V gene: TRBV9; clone size: -; CDR3 DNA: TGTGCCAGCAGCGTACAGGCGGGGACAGTAAAAGGTGAAAAACTGTTTTTT; CDR3 protein: CASSVQAGTVKGEKLFF
J gene: TRBJ2-7; D gene: -; V gene: TRBV7-6; clone size: -; CDR3 DNA: TGTGCCAGCAGCGCGGGACTGCTACCCTCCTACGAGCAGTACTTC; CDR3 protein: CASSAGLLPSYEQYF
J gene: TRBJ2-2; D gene: TRBD1; V gene: TRBV12-3/TRBV12-4; clone size: many; CDR3 DNA: TGTGCCAGCAGGGGGACAGGTCTCACCGGGGAGCTGTTTTTT; CDR3 protein: CASRGTGLTGELFF
J gene: TRBJ1-1; D gene: -; V gene: TRBV7-8; clone size: few; CDR3 DNA: TGTGCCAGCAGCTTATCGGACAGTTCGAACACTGAAGCTTTCTTT; CDR3 protein: CASSLSDSSNTEAFF
J gene: TRBJ2-3; D gene: TRBD2; V gene: TRBV20-1; clone size: many; CDR3 DNA: TGCAGTGCTAAACTAGCGGGGGTCCCGGGAGATACGCAGTATTTT; CDR3 protein: CSAKLAGVPGDTQYF
J gene: TRBJ2-7; D gene: -; V gene: TRBV6-5; clone size: many; CDR3 DNA: TGTGCCAGCAGTTACCTGAGCGAGCAGTACTTC; CDR3 protein: CASSYLSEQYF
J gene: TRBJ2-7; D gene: -; V gene: TRBV12-3/TRBV12-4; clone size: -; CDR3 DNA: TGTGCCAGCAGTTTACTGAACTACGAGCAGTACTTC; CDR3 protein: CASSLLNYEQYF
J gene: TRBJ2-2; D gene: -; V gene: TRBV4-1; clone size: few; CDR3 DNA: TGCGCCAGCAGGAAGATGGGTAATTTAGCGAACACCGGGGAGCTGTTTTTT; CDR3 protein: CASRKMGNLANTGELFF
J gene: TRBJ2-5; D gene: TRBD2; V gene: TRBV5-1; clone size: few; CDR3 DNA: TGCGCCAGCAGCCCCATCGGGGGGGCGAGTGGAGAGACCCAGTACTTC; CDR3 protein: CASSPIGGASGETQYF
J gene: TRBJ1-2; D gene: -; V gene: TRBV29-1; clone size: many; CDR3 DNA: TGCAGCACCCCCCGGGGGGCCTATGGCTACACCTTC; CDR3 protein: CSTPRGAYGYTF
J gene: TRBJ1-5; D gene: TRBD1; V gene: TRBV7-6; clone size: few; CDR3 DNA: TGTGCCAGCAGCCTGTGGGACAGGGCGAATCAGCCCCAGCATTTT; CDR3 protein: CASSLWDRANQPQHF
J gene: TRBJ2-3; D gene: -; V gene: TRBV6-2/TRBV6-3; clone size: -; CDR3 DNA: TGTGCCAGCAGTTACCAAGAGGGGGGCGCAGATACGCAGTATTTT; CDR3 protein: CASSYQEGGADTQYF